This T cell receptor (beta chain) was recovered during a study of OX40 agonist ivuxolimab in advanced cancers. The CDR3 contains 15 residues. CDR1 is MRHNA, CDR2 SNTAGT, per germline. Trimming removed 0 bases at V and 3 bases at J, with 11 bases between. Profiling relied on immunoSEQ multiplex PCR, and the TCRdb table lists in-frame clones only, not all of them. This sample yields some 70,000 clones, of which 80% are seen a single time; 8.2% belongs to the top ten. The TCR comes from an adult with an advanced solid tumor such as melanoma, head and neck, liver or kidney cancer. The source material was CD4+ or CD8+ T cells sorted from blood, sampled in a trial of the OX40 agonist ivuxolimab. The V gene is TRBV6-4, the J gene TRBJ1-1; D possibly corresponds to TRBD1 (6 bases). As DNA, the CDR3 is TGTGCCAGCAGTGACTCGTCCAGGGGCGACACTGAAGCTTTCTTT. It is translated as CASSDSSRGDTEAFF.